The rows below give T cell receptor beta chains drawn from one sample of a study of T cells in Graves' hyperthyroidism and ophthalmopathy. TCRdb re-derived calls from the multiplex PCR reads in MiXCR, one entry per CDR3 protein. The sample shows over 550,000 distinct CDR3 sequences, about a sixth of them seen only once. Sequenced input: blood. The receptors derive from a woman aged 18-35 years with Graves' hyperthyroidism. CDR3s include the opening cysteine and the closing phenylalanine or tryptophan. A D gene is named only where the DNA matches it firmly. Size tells how often a clone was seen (once, few, many) or the class of an expanded clone, and some rows leave it out.

J	size	V	D	DNA	CDR3
TRBJ1-2	many	TRBV19	TRBD1	TGTGCCAGTAGTATTGGACAGGGCGGTGGCTACACCTTC	CASSIGQGGGYTF
TRBJ1-2	-	TRBV19	-	TGTGCCAGTAGTATCCGGGCCACAGGTGCCTATGGCTACACCTTC	CASSIRATGAYGYTF
TRBJ2-3	-	TRBV6-1	TRBD2	TGTGCCAGCAGGCCTCGGACTAGCGGGAGGGATACGCAGTATTTT	CASRPRTSGRDTQYF
TRBJ1-5	-	TRBV11-2	-	TGTGCCAGCAGCTTAGGTTATTCTCAGCCCCAGCATTTT	CASSLGYSQPQHF
TRBJ1-6	few	TRBV27	-	TGTGCCAGCAGTTTAGCCGCGGCGAGTAGCTCCTATAATTCACCCCTCCACTTT	CASSLAAASSSYNSPLHF
TRBJ2-7	many	TRBV5-1	-	TGCGCCAGCAGCGTAACCGGGACACGAGATTACGAGCAGTACTTC	CASSVTGTRDYEQYF
TRBJ1-1	few	TRBV19	-	TGTGCCAGTAGTATAGTTGGGGCTTCGGACACTGAAGCTTTCTTT	CASSIVGASDTEAFF
TRBJ1-1	many	TRBV7-3	-	TGTGCCAGCAGCTTGGGGCCCGACCTGACTGAAGCTTTCTTT	CASSLGPDLTEAFF
TRBJ1-1	few	TRBV29-1	TRBD1	TGCAGCGTTGAGGGACAGGGCCTCCCTAAAGCTTTCTTT	CSVEGQGLPKAFF
TRBJ1-1	once	TRBV25-1	-	TGTGCCAGCAGTACCCGGACAAACTTGAACACTGAAGCTTTCTTT	CASSTRTNLNTEAFF
TRBJ2-1	many	TRBV18	TRBD2	TGTGCCAGCTCACGCGGGGGGGCTTTCAATGAGCAGTTCTTC	CASSRGGAFNEQFF
TRBJ1-2	-	TRBV6-1	-	TGTGCCAGCAGTTCGGGTACTGGCTACACCTTC	CASSSGTGYTF
TRBJ2-2	-	TRBV5-1	TRBD2	TGCGCCAGCAGCTTTTTAGCGGGAGGTGGGCCCGGGGAGCTGTTTTTT	CASSFLAGGGPGELFF
TRBJ2-1	many	TRBV20-1	TRBD2	TGCAGTGCTAGAGAAAGAGCGGGACGGAACAATGAGCAGTTCTTC	CSARERAGRNNEQFF
TRBJ1-5	many	TRBV6-1	-	TGTGCCAGCAGTGAGTCAGGAGGGTCCGCTCAGCCCCAGCATTTT	CASSESGGSAQPQHF
TRBJ1-5	many	TRBV12-3/TRBV12-4	-	TGTGCCAGCAGTTTAGCAGTTAGTCAGGGTGGGCAGCCCCAGCATTTT	CASSLAVSQGGQPQHF
TRBJ2-5	-	TRBV13	-	TGTGCCAGCAGCGCTCGCATTGGGCAGGGTGACTGGGAGACCCAGTACTTC	CASSARIGQGDWETQYF
TRBJ1-4	many	TRBV7-3	-	TGTGCCAGCAGCCCCCGTCCCAACAGGGAGATTAATGAAAAACTGTTTTTT	CASSPRPNREINEKLFF
TRBJ1-3	few	TRBV10-2	-	TGCGCCACCTCCCTGGGTCCCGGGAACGGAAACACCATATATTTT	CATSLGPGNGNTIYF
TRBJ2-5	-	TRBV7-9	-	TGTGCCAGCAGCTTAGCGCTTCGGGGAACGTACTTC	CASSLALRGTYF
TRBJ1-1	many	TRBV3-1	TRBD1	TGTGCCAGCAGCCAACCTAAAGACAGGGGTGAAGCTTTCTTT	CASSQPKDRGEAFF
TRBJ2-1	few	TRBV6-5	TRBD2	TGTGCCAGCAGTTATTTCAGCGGGGGTTGGGCTGGGGAGCAGTTCTTC	CASSYFSGGWAGEQFF
TRBJ1-1	many	TRBV7-2	-	TGTGCCAGCAGCCCCTCGGGTTTGGGAAATATGGCTTTCTTT	CASSPSGLGNMAFF
TRBJ1-2	many	TRBV7-9	-	TGTGCCAGCAGCTTGGGGAGCATAGACTATGGCTACACCTTC	CASSLGSIDYGYTF
TRBJ2-5	many	TRBV5-5	-	TGTGCCAGCAGGCGGGCAAGCCAAGAGACCCAGTACTTC	CASRRASQETQYF
TRBJ2-3	few	TRBV7-9	-	TGTGCCAGCAGCCCAAGCGAATCTAGCACAGATACGCAGTATTTT	CASSPSESSTDTQYF
TRBJ2-7	-	TRBV11-1	TRBD1	TGTGCCAGCAGCCCACCCGGGACAGGGGGTGGAGAGCAGTACTTC	CASSPPGTGGGEQYF
TRBJ2-1	few	TRBV15	-	TGTGCCACCACCCGTAGGGGGAGTTTCGACAATGAGCAGTTCTTC	CATTRRGSFDNEQFF
TRBJ1-1	-	TRBV20-1	TRBD1	TGCAGTGCTCCGGACAGGGTGAAGAACACTGAAGCTTTCTTT	CSAPDRVKNTEAFF
TRBJ1-2	-	TRBV7-9	-	TGTGCCAGCAGCTTAGGTACCGAGCAGGGTGATGGCTACACCTTC	CASSLGTEQGDGYTF
TRBJ1-2	many	TRBV6-1	-	TGTGCCAGCAGCCAGGGCCACTATGGCTACACCTTC	CASSQGHYGYTF